This TCR beta chain was sequenced in a study of cytomegalovirus exposure and HLA in healthy donors. Study findings and constraints: In a later analysis, TCR beta V- and J-gene trimming showed a link to a missense DCLRE1C variant. An assumption of roughly uniform sequencing depth across donors underlay the presence/absence analyses. Compared with the approximately 700-donor mean, an Asian-associated ancestry cluster reportedly had fewer N-insertions, according to a later analysis. A later analysis showed HLA-associated TCR beta chains outstripping equally common others in clonal expansion.

A remark on this clone: As yet, its antigen is unknown.

A multiplex PCR was run with 60 Vbeta primers and 13 Jbeta primers. Sequencing used immunoSEQ multiplex PCR; TCRdb keeps in-frame clones, though not all of them. The table lists 210,000 or so clones, around four fifths of them singletons. Germline values: CDR1 LNHDA, CDR2 SQIVND (reference sequence). The CDR3 is 15 residues long. V lost 3 bases and J lost 6; bases outside the gene matches: 10. The rearrangement links TRBV19 to TRBJ2-7; 8 bases fit TRBD2. Sequenced: PBMCs. The TCR comes from a woman in her thirties or forties in good health and CMV-seronegative. The CDR3 bases are TGTGCCAGTAGTATTGCGGGGGGCTGGGACGGCGAGCAGTACTTC. It is translated as CASSIAGGWDGEQYF. The full variable domain, in which reference TRBV19 and TRBJ2-7 provide the parts outside the CDR3, is DGGITQSPKYLFRKEGQNVTLSCEQNLNHDAMYWYRQDPGQGLRLIYYSQIVNDFQKGDIAEGYSVSREKKESFPLTVTSAQKNPTAFYLCASSIAGGWDGEQYFGPGTRLTVT.